This T cell receptor (beta chain) is drawn from a study of human CD8 memory T cell subsets. Points from the study as a whole: From the Chao1 estimates, stem-like memory T cells appeared to be more diverse than precursor exhausted T cells.

Scientists made TCR beta libraries using UMI-labeled 5' RACE. Reanalyzing the 5' RACE reads, TCRdb keeps one entry per CDR3 protein, without DNA. There are about 6,700 distinct CDR3 sequences in the sample, with roughly 21% held by the top ten. Designated as TPEX, the CCR7+ PD-1+ TIGIT+ early memory CD8+ T cells showed dysfunctional, exhausted-like traits. Isolation of the PBMC, which involved density gradient separation, used buffy coats from healthy donors. Duplicate approximately 150,000-cell vials of sorted CD8+ T cells per subset supplied the RNA. Turning to this clonotype: Its antigen is still unknown.

There are 20 residues in the CDR3. Germline CDR1 is SGDLS and CDR2 is YYNGEE. This TCR came from a human donor in good health. The chain links TRBV9 to TRBJ2-1; there is no DNA to check the TCRdb D call of TRBD2. The sample comprised CD8+ T cells from PBMCs. The CDR3 sequence is CASNPTPGTSGASSYNEQFF. Full variable domain (rest looked up from reference TRBV9 and TRBJ2-1): DSGVTQTPKHLITATGQRVTLRCSPRSGDLSVYWYQQSLDQGLQFLIQYYNGEERAKGNILERFSAQQFPDLHSELNLSSLELGDSALYFCASNPTPGTSGASSYNEQFFGPGTRLTVL.